Listed below are T cell receptor beta chains from one sample, sequenced in a study of T cells in Graves' hyperthyroidism and ophthalmopathy. One entry per CDR3 protein results from TCRdb running MiXCR on the multiplex PCR reads. The sample consists of about 280,000 distinct CDR3 sequences, less than 30% of them appearing once. Sample: blood. These receptors all come from a middle-aged man with Graves' hyperthyroidism that later progressed to Graves' ophthalmopathy. CDR3s leave out the opening cysteine and the closing phenylalanine or tryptophan. Size is omitted from some rows. Given values are once, few, many or a class for expanded clones.

many	TRBV19	TRBJ2-5	ASRGQQETQY
many	TRBV2	TRBJ2-2	ASSRGTGGRNTGELF
NA	TRBV9	TRBJ1-5	ASSKTGANQPQH
many	TRBV24-1	TRBJ1-5	ATSDSGMGGYQPQH
many	TRBV2	TRBJ2-5	ASSGGARETQY
many	TRBV25-1	TRBJ1-2	ASSEPGDPYGYT
many	TRBV6-5	TRBJ1-2	ATLTNSLYGYT
many	TRBV27	TRBJ1-2	ASSFSGPAELYGYT
NA	TRBV30	TRBJ2-5	AWRLAGVETQY
NA	TRBV6-1	TRBJ2-5	ASSKGLAGAWETQY
many	TRBV7-2	TRBJ1-5	ASSQGVDLGWQPQH
many	TRBV6-2/TRBV6-3	TRBJ2-7	ASSLAETYEQY
NA	TRBV6-1	TRBJ1-5	ASSEWTVVGPQH
many	TRBV7-9	TRBJ2-2	ASSFNAGGELF
many	TRBV7-9	TRBJ2-7	ASSLSQASSYEQY
many	TRBV20-1	TRBJ1-1	SAPPRDPQTEAF
many	TRBV7-8	TRBJ2-6	ASGDPGANVLT
many	TRBV20-1	TRBJ1-1	SARVLLNTEAF
many	TRBV11-2	TRBJ1-1	ASRLPGVLNTEAF
many	TRBV20-1	TRBJ2-7	SARLEREVDEQY
NA	TRBV28	TRBJ2-5	ASSSRGLAGGETQY
many	TRBV7-8	TRBJ1-5	ASSSPSRDRGGNQPQH
many	TRBV24-1	TRBJ2-3	ATSASSGTDTQY
many	TRBV20-1	TRBJ1-2	SARFGGGGYT
many	TRBV20-1	TRBJ2-1	SALAPGPQDEQF
NA	TRBV19	TRBJ1-1	ASTLSMANTEAF
many	TRBV10-2	TRBJ1-1	ASSPGGGLREAF
NA	TRBV10-3	TRBJ2-5	AILGQYQETQY
many	TRBV12-3/TRBV12-4	TRBJ2-5	ASSLSGGRETQY
many	TRBV7-2	TRBJ2-2	ASSLWGGSGSTGELF
NA	TRBV6-5	TRBJ1-5	ASSFGQGAVQPQH
many	TRBV27	TRBJ2-7	ASSFERGPGYEQY
many	TRBV6-5	TRBJ1-3	ASSYSRTVENTIY
many	TRBV7-9	TRBJ1-2	ASSLGGAGYT
many	TRBV24-1	TRBJ1-1	ATSAGTGLNTEAF
many	TRBV2	TRBJ2-5	ASEAQETQY
few	TRBV11-2	TRBJ2-7	ASSFGVDEQY
many	TRBV4-2	TRBJ2-2	ASSRISSENTGELF
many	TRBV6-5	TRBJ1-1	ASRSFDKNTEAF
many	TRBV29-1	TRBJ1-1	SVKMRDRNTEAF
many	TRBV6-4	TRBJ2-2	ASMASGSGIVGGELF
NA	TRBV5-1	TRBJ1-2	ASSPGTVGANYGYT
many	TRBV6-4	TRBJ2-7	ASRGPSYEQY
many	TRBV18	TRBJ1-6	ASSPDLNNSPLH
many	TRBV5-1	TRBJ2-2	ASSNRGRGTGELF
many	TRBV27	TRBJ2-5	ASTGFQGGAGTQY
many	TRBV6-1	TRBJ2-7	ASSGPAGGPEQY
NA	TRBV6-5	TRBJ2-2	ASSSDGTGELF
many	TRBV29-1	TRBJ2-7	SVASFDRGYEQY
many	TRBV29-1	TRBJ1-5	SVRGRVLNQPQH
NA	TRBV6-1	TRBJ2-7	ASRRTSGSSGEQY
many	TRBV12-3/TRBV12-4	TRBJ1-6	ASSPTMDSNNSPLH
many	TRBV28	TRBJ2-7	ASSFLAGAAYEQY
many	TRBV6-1	TRBJ2-7	ASSVLRETYYEQY
many	TRBV20-1	TRBJ1-3	SASLSFGGNTIY
NA	TRBV20-1	TRBJ1-2	SARVAANYGYT